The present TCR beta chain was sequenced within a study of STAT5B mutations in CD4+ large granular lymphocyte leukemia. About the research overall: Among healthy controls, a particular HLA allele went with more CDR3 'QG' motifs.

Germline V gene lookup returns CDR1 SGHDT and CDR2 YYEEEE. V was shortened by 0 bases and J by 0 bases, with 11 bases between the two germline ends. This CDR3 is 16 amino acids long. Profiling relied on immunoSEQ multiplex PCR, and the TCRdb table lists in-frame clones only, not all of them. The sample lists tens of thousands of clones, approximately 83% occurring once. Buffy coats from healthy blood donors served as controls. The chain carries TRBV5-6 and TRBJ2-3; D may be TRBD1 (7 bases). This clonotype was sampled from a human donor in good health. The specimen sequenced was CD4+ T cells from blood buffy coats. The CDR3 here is CASSLGRGRSTDTQYF. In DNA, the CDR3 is TGTGCCAGCAGCTTGGGGAGGGGGCGTAGCACAGATACGCAGTATTTT.